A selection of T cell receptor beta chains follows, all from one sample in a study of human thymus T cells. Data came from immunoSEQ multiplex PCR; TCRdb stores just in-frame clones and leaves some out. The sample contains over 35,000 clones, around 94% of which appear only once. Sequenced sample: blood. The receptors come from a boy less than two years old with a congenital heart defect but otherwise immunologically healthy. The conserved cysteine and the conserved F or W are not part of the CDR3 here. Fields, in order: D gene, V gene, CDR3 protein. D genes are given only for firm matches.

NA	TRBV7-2	ASSAFNEQF
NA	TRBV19	ASSMEQVPYSNQPQH
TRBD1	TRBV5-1	ASRDSRQGTQY
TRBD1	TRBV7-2	ASSLVSGGSTYEQY
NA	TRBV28	ASSLDNYGYT
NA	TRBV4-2	ASSQDRVSYEQY
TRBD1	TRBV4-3	ASSQFGQGPYEQY
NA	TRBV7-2	ASSLQNTEAF
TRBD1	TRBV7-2	ASSFLQGADTEAF
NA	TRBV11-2	ASSPRTDQETQY
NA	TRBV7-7	ASSPRVFLGQETQY
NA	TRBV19	ASSNGLFGELF
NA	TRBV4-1	ASSQFPPGELF
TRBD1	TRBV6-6	ATYRGKAEAF